This T cell receptor (beta chain) came from a study of OX40 agonist ivuxolimab in advanced cancers. Some clones are missing from TCRdb's copy, which holds only in-frame ones; the method was immunoSEQ multiplex PCR. The table has 100,000 or so clones, roughly 94% seen once. The CDR3 spans 17 residues. In germline, CDR1 is SSHAT, CDR2 FNYEAQ (reference sequence). This clone was observed once. Its antigen remains unknown. The germline gene is not matched at one end of the junction; a read error may be the cause. The study's findings and limits: Relative to CD4+ cells, CD8+ T cells on average had more expanded clones.

This specimen was CD4+ or CD8+ T cells sorted from blood, taken in a trial of the OX40 agonist ivuxolimab. The chain is built from TRBV7-7 and TRBJ2-2, with TRBD1 matching over 7 bases. The origin of this receptor is an adult with an advanced solid tumor such as melanoma, head and neck, liver or kidney cancer. The CDR3 loop reads CASSLLRDSGGSGELFF. The CDR3 nucleotides are TGTGCTAGCAGCTTGCTCCGGGACAGTGGCGGGTCCGGGGAGCTGTTTTTT.